These T cell receptor beta chains were read from a single sample in a study of blood T cells in healthy people across ages. A single record per CDR3 protein comes from TCRdb applying MiXCR to the 5' RACE reads. The sample has 1.6 million or so distinct CDR3 sequences; about 35% are singletons. Sequenced input: blood. The receptors originated from a woman aged 25 to 39 in good health. Each CDR3 is given with its conserved first and last residue. The D gene is left open where the match is weak. Clone size appears in some rows only: once, few, many, or a class for an expanded clone.

J gene | clone size | D gene | V gene | CDR3 protein | CDR3 DNA
TRBJ1-2 | few | NA | TRBV29-1 | CSVGTVANYGYTF | TGCAGCGTTGGGACGGTAGCTAACTATGGCTACACCTTC
TRBJ2-7 | NA | NA | TRBV2 | CASSDSASYEQYF | TGTGCCAGCAGTGACTCAGCGAGCTACGAGCAGTACTTC
TRBJ2-5 | NA | TRBD2 | TRBV10-3 | CAISRTSGGETQYF | TGTGCCATCAGTCGGACTAGCGGGGGTGAGACCCAGTACTTC
TRBJ2-3 | NA | TRBD1 | TRBV27 | CASSLGTGGGTDTQYF | TGTGCCAGCAGTTTAGGGACAGGGGGAGGCACAGATACGCAGTATTTT
TRBJ2-7 | NA | NA | TRBV6-5 | CASSYSGRGSYEQYF | TGTGCCAGCAGTTACTCTGGCAGGGGCTCCTACGAGCAGTACTTC
TRBJ1-2 | NA | TRBD1 | TRBV14 | CASSLRSPTGVGGYTF | TGTGCCAGCAGCCTACGGAGCCCAACAGGGGTCGGCGGCTACACCTTC
TRBJ2-5 | NA | TRBD2 | TRBV3-1 | CASSHFSSGAYEQYF | TGTGCCAGCAGCCACTTCTCTAGCGGGGCTTATGAGCAGTACTTC
TRBJ2-7 | NA | NA | TRBV27 | CASSQGMGEQYF | TGTGCCAGCAGTCAGGGGATGGGCGAGCAGTACTTC
TRBJ1-4 | once | NA | TRBV28 | CASAGGRDLPNEKLFF | TGTGCCAGCGCGGGGGGACGCGATCTACCTAATGAAAAACTGTTTTTT
TRBJ2-5 | NA | TRBD2 | TRBV7-9 | CASSLGTSGRRETQYF | TGTGCCAGCAGCTTAGGGACTAGCGGGAGACGGGAGACCCAGTACTTC
TRBJ2-7 | NA | NA | TRBV7-2 | CASSLSGAVSYNEQYF | TGTGCCAGCAGCTTATCGGGGGCCGTCTCCTACAATGAGCAGTACTTC
TRBJ1-1 | NA | TRBD1 | TRBV13 | CASSFDRGRGDTEAFF | TGTGCCAGCAGCTTTGACAGGGGCAGGGGGGACACTGAAGCTTTCTTT
TRBJ2-1 | NA | NA | TRBV9 | CASSVWGGHNEQFF | TGTGCCAGCAGCGTATGGGGGGGCCACAATGAGCAGTTCTTC
TRBJ2-2 | many | NA | TRBV6-5 | CASSSGAGELFF | TGCGCCAGCAGCTCCGGGGCTGGGGAGCTGTTTTTT
TRBJ2-1 | NA | TRBD1 | TRBV6-2/TRBV6-3 | CASSYSRGQGVINEQFF | TGTGCCAGCAGTTACTCGAGAGGGCAGGGGGTGATCAATGAGCAGTTCTTC
TRBJ2-5 | few | NA | TRBV5-1 | CASSNPGAQEQYF | TGCGCCAGCAGCAACCCCGGGGCCCAGGAGCAGTACTTC
TRBJ2-7 | few | TRBD1 | TRBV2 | CASKRTGTGGTYEQYF | TGTGCCAGCAAGAGAACCGGGACAGGAGGAACCTACGAGCAGTACTTC
TRBJ1-6 | NA | TRBD1 | TRBV7-9 | CASSRATGGRSSPLHF | TGTGCCAGCAGCCGCGCGACAGGGGGGAGGAGTTCACCCCTCCACTTT
TRBJ1-1 | NA | NA | TRBV20-1 | CSAHIGSNTEAFF | TGCAGTGCTCACATAGGATCGAACACTGAAGCTTTCTTT
TRBJ1-2 | few | TRBD1 | TRBV12-3/TRBV12-4 | CASSPRGQGRDGYTF | TGTGCCAGCAGCCCCAGGGGACAGGGCCGGGATGGCTACACCTTC
TRBJ1-4 | few | TRBD1 | TRBV3-1 | CASSHLDRGKEKLFF | TGTGCCAGCAGCCACCTGGACAGGGGTAAAGAAAAACTGTTTTTT
TRBJ2-7 | many | NA | TRBV6-2/TRBV6-3 | CASSLGSFGYEQYF | TGTGCCAGCAGTCTCGGTAGCTTCGGCTACGAGCAGTACTTC
TRBJ2-2 | NA | NA | TRBV5-1 | CASSWTPPGELFF | TGCGCCAGCAGCTGGACACCCCCCGGGGAGTTGTTTTTT
TRBJ1-1 | few | NA | TRBV7-9 | CASSLVSSNTEAFF | TGTGCCAGCAGCTTAGTCAGTAGTAACACTGAAGCTTTCTTT
TRBJ1-1 | few | NA | TRBV11-2 | CASSLGGGPYAEAFF | TGTGCCAGCAGCTTAGGGGGGGGGCCGTACGCTGAAGCTTTCTTT
TRBJ2-3 | once | TRBD2 | TRBV15 | CATSRREAGGVNTQYF | TGTGCCACCAGCAGACGGGAAGCGGGGGGAGTGAATACGCAGTATTTT
TRBJ1-1 | few | NA | TRBV20-1 | CSAMTGGGTEAFF | TGCAGTGCTATGACTGGAGGGGGGACTGAAGCTTTCTTT
TRBJ2-3 | many | NA | TRBV9 | CASSVESGSTDTQYF | TGTGCCAGCAGCGTAGAGAGCGGGAGCACAGATACGCAGTATTTT
TRBJ1-1 | few | NA | TRBV15 | CATSRTLNPEAFF | TGTGCCACCAGCAGAACCTTGAACCCTGAAGCTTTCTTT
TRBJ2-7 | NA | NA | TRBV11-2 | CASSLVGTSSYEQYF | TGTGCCAGCAGCTTAGTGGGTACGAGCTCCTACGAGCAGTACTTC
TRBJ1-5 | few | NA | TRBV4-1 | CASSLRLSEGQPQHF | TGCGCCAGCAGCCTCCGTCTTAGTGAAGGGCAGCCCCAGCATTTT
TRBJ2-5 | NA | NA | TRBV9 | CASSPNVIETQYF | TGTGCCAGCAGCCCCAATGTGATAGAGACCCAGTACTTC